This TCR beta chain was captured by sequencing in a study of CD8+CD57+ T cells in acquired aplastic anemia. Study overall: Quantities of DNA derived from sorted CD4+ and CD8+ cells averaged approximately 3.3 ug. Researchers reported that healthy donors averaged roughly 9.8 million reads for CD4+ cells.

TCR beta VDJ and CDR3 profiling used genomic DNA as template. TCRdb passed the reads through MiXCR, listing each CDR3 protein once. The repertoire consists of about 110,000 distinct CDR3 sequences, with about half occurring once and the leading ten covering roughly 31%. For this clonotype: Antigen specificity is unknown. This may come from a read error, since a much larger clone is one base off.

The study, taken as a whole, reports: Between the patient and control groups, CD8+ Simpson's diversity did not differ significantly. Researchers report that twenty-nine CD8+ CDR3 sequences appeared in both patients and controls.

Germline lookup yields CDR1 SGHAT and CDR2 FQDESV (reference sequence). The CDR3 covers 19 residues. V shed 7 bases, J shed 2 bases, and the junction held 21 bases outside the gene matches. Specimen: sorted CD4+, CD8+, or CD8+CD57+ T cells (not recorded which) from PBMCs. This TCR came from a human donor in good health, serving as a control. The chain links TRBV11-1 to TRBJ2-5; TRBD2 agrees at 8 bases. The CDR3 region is CASIPPGTRESGGQETQYF. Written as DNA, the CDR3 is TGTGCCAGCATCCCCCCCGGGACTAGAGAGAGTGGGGGGCAAGAGACCCAGTACTTC.